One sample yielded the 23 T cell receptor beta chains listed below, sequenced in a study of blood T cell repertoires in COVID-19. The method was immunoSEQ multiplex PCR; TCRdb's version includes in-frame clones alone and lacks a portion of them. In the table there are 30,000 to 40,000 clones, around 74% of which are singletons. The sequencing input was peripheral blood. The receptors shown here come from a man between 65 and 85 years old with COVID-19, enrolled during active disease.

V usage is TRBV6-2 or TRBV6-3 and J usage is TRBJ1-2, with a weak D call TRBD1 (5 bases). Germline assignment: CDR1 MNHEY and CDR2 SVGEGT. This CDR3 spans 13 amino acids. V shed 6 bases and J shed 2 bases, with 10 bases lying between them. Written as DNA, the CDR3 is TGTGCCAGCAGCCTCCCAGGGAACTATGGCTACACCTTC. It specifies CASSLPGNYGYTF.

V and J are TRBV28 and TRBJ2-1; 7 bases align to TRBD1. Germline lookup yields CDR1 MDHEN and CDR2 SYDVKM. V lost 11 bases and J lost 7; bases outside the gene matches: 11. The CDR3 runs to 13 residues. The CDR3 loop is CASRTGSKNEQFF. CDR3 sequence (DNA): TGTGCCTCCCGGACAGGATCGAAGAATGAGCAGTTCTTC. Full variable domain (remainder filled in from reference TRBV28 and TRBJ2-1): DVKVTQSSRYLVKRTGEKVFLECVQDMDHENMFWYRQDPGLGLRLIYFSYDVKMKEKGDIPEGYSVSREKKERFSLILESASTNQTSMYLCASRTGSKNEQFFGPGTRLTVL.

The chain's CDR3 is CAWTRHLYNEQFF. In nucleotides, the CDR3 is TGTGCCTGGACTCGCCATCTATACAATGAGCAGTTCTTC. The chain links TRBV30 to TRBJ2-1, with D uncertain. V lost 4 bases and J lost 4, with 11 bases in between. The CDR3 extends over 13 amino acids. Germline V gene sequence: CDR1 GTSNPN, CDR2 SVGIG (reference sequence). Full variable domain (remainder filled in from reference TRBV30 and TRBJ2-1): SQTIHQWPATLVQPVGSPLSLECTVEGTSNPNLYWYRQAAGRGLQLLFYSVGIGQISSEVPQNLSASRPQDRQFILSSKKLLLSDSGFYLCAWTRHLYNEQFFGPGTRLTVL.

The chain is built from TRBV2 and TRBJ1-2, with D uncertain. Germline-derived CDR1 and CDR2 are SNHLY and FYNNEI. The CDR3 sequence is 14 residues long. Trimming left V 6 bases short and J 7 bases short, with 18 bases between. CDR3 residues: CASRASDAGAGYTF. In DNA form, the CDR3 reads TGTGCCAGCAGGGCAAGCGATGCTGGTGCTGGCTACACCTTC.

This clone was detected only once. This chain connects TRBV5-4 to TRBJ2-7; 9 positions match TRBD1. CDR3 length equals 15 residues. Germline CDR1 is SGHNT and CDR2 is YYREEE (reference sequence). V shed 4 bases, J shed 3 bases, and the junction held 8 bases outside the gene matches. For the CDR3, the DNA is TGTGCCAGCAGCGCCGCGCGGGACAGGGACTACGAGCAGTACTTC. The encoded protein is CASSAARDRDYEQYF.

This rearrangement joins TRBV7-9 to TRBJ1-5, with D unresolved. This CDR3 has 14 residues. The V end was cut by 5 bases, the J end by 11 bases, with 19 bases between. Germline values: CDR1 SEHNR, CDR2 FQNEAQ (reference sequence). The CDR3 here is CASSPSGPIMAQHF. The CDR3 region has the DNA TGTGCCAGCAGCCCAAGTGGCCCAATCATGGCCCAGCATTTT.

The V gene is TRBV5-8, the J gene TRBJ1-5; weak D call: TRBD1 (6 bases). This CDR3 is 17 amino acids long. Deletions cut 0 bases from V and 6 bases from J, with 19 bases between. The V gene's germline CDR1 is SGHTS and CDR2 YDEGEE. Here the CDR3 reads CASSLAGGQGKSQPQHF. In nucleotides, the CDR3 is TGTGCCAGCAGCTTGGCCGGGGGGCAGGGCAAAAGTCAGCCCCAGCATTTT.

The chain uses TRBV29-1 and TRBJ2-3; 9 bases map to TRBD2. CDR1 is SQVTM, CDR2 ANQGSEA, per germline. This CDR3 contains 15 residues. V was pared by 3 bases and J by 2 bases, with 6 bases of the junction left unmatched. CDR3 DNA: TGCAGCGTTGAGAGGACTAGCGCCCACACAGATACGCAGTATTTT. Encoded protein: CSVERTSAHTDTQYF.

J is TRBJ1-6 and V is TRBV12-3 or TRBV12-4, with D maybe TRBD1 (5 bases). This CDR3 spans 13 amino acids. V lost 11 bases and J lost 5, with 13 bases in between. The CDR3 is CASTQVDNSPLHF. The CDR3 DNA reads TGTGCCTCCACACAGGTGGATAATTCACCCCTCCACTTT.

CDR3 nucleotides: TGTGCCAGCAGCTTAGATTGGGGGGGCTATGGCTACACCTTC. It translates to CASSLDWGGYGYTF. J is TRBJ1-2 and V is TRBV7-2; a weak D match, TRBD1 (5 bases). With 1 base removed from V and 4 bases from J, the gap between germline ends came to 10 bases. CDR3 length: 14 residues. Per germline, CDR1 SGHTA and CDR2 FQGNSA.

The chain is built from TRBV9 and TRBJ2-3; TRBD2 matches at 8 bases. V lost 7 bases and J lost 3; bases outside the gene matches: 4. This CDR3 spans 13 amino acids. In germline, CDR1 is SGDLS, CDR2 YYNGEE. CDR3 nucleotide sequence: TGTGCCAGCCACCCGGGGGGGACAGATACGCAGTATTTT. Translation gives CASHPGGTDTQYF.

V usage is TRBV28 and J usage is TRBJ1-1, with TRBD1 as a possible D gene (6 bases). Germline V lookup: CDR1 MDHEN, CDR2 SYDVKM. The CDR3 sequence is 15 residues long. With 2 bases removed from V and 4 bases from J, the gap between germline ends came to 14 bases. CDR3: CASSLQGRGSTEAFF. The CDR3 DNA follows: TGTGCCAGCAGTTTACAGGGGCGAGGAAGCACTGAAGCTTTCTTT.

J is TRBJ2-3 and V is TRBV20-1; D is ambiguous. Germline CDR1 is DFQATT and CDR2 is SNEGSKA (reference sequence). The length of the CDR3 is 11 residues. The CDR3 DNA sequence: TGCACCGCGAGGTTCTTAGATACGCAGTATTTT. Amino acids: CTARFLDTQYF.

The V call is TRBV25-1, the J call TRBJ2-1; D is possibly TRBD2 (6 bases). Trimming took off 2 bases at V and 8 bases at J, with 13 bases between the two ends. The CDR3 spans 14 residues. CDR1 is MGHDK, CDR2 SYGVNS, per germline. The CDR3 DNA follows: TGTGCCAGCAGTGAACTTGGAGGGATCGATGAGCAGTTCTTC. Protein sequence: CASSELGGIDEQFF. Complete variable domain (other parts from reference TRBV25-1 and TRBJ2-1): EADIYQTPRYLVIGTGKKITLECSQTMGHDKMYWYQQDPGMELHLIHYSYGVNSTEKGDLSSESTVSRIRTEHFPLTLESARPSHTSQYLCASSELGGIDEQFFGPGTRLTVL.

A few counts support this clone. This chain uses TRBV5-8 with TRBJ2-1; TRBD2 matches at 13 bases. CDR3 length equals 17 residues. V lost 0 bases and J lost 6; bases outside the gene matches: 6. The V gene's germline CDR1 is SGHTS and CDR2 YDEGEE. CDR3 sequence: CASSLALRLAGGNEQFF. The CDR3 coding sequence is TGTGCCAGCAGCTTGGCCCTCCGACTAGCGGGGGGCAATGAGCAGTTCTTC.

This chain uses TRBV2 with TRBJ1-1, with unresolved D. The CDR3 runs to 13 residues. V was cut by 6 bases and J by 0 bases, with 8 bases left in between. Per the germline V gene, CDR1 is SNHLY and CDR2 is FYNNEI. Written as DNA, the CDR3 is TGTGCCAGCAGAGACACCTTGAACACTGAAGCTTTCTTT. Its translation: CASRDTLNTEAFF.

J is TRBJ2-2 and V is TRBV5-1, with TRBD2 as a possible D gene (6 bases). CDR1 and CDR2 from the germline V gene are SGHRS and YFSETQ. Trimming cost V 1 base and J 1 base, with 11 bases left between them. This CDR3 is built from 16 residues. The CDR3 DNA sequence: TGCGCCAGCAGCTTGCTGGTGGGAGGGAACACCGGGGAGCTGTTTTTT. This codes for CASSLLVGGNTGELFF.

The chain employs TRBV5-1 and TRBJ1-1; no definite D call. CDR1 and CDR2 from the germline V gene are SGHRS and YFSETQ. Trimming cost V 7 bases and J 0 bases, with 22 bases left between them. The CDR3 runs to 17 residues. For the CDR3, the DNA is TGCGCCAGCCGGCCCGGAGTTTTCCAAGGAATGAACACTGAAGCTTTCTTT. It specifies CASRPGVFQGMNTEAFF.

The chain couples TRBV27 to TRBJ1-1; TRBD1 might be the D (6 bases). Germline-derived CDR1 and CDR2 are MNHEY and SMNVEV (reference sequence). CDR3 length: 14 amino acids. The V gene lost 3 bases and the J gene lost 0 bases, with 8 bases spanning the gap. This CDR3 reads CASSFTGLNTEAFF. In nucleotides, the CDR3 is TGTGCCAGCAGTTTTACAGGGTTGAACACTGAAGCTTTCTTT.

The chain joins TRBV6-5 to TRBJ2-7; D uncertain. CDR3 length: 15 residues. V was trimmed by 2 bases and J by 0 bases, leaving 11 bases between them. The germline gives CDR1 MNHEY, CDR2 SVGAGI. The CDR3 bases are TGTGCCAGCAGTTACCAGGCCCCGCTCTCCTACGAGCAGTACTTC. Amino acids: CASSYQAPLSYEQYF.

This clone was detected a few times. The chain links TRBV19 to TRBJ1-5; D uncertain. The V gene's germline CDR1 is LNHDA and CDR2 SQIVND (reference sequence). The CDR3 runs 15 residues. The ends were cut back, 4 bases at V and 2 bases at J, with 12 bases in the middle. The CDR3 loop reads CASSNPWRGNQPQHF. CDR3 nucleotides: TGTGCCAGTAGTAACCCATGGAGGGGCAATCAGCCCCAGCATTTT.

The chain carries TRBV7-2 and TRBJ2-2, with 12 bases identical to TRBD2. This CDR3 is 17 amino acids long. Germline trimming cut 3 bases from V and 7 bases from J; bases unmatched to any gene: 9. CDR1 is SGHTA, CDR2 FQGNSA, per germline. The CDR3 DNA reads TGTGCCAGCAGCTTTAGACTAGCGGGGGACCTTCGCGGGGAGCTGTTTTTT. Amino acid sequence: CASSFRLAGDLRGELFF.

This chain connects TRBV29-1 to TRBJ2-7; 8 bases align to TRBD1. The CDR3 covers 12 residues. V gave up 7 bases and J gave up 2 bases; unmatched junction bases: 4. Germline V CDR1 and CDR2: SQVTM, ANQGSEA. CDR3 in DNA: TGCAGCGCGGGGACAGGAGCCTACGAGCAGTACTTC. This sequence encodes CSAGTGAYEQYF.